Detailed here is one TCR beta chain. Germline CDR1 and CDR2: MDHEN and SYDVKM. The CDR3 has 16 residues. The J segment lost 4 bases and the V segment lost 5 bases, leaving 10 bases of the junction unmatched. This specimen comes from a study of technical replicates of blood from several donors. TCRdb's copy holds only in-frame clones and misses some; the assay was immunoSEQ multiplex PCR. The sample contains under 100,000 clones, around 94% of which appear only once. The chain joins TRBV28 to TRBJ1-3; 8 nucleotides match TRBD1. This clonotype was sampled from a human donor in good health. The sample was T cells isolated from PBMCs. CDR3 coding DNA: TGTGCCAGCAGTACCCCAGGGGGCTCCTCGGGAAACACCATATATTTT. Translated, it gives CASSTPGGSSGNTIYF.